One sample yielded the 12 T cell receptor beta chains listed below, sequenced in a study of CD8+ T cells in alopecia areata. Sequencing relied on a cDNA template that was reverse transcribed from extracted RNA. TCRdb's copy holds only in-frame clones and misses some; the assay was immunoSEQ multiplex PCR. The data show around 300,000 clones, with 60% seen just once and 0.75% to 0.95% held by the top ten. As for treatment: oral pan-JAK inhibitor, 5-10 mg twice daily. The material was CD4+ T cells sorted from blood, obtained between weeks 51 and 52, from a patient treated with tofacitinib. These TCRs come from a human donor with alopecia areata.

The gene calls are TRBV30 and TRBJ2-5; D not resolved. The CDR3 contains 12 residues. Germline CDR1 reads GTSNPN; CDR2 reads SVGIG (reference sequence). The ends were cut back, 2 bases at V and 3 bases at J, with 7 bases in the middle. CDR3 sequence reads: CAWSNSKETQYF. The DNA of the CDR3 is TGTGCCTGGAGTAACTCGAAAGAGACCCAGTACTTC.

This chain uses TRBV5-1 with TRBJ2-5; the D is unclear. Germline V gene data show CDR1 as SGHRS and CDR2 as YFSETQ. CDR3 size: 14 residues. Trimming took 1 base from V and 1 from J, leaving 8 bases between them. The CDR3 loop is CASSLNSGQETQYF. Here the CDR3 DNA reads TGCGCCAGCAGCTTGAACTCGGGCCAAGAGACCCAGTACTTC.

In its sample, this clone was seen once. The chain combines TRBV30 with TRBJ2-1; D is uncertain. CDR1 is GTSNPN and CDR2 is SVGIG in the germline V gene (reference sequence). Between the trimmed V and J ends, which lost 4 bases and 7 bases, there was a span of 8 bases. The CDR3 is 11 amino acids. In DNA, the CDR3 is TGTGCCTGGAATACCGAGAATGAGCAGTTCTTC. This sequence encodes CAWNTENEQFF. Full variable domain (remainder filled in from reference TRBV30 and TRBJ2-1): SQTIHQWPATLVQPVGSPLSLECTVEGTSNPNLYWYRQAAGRGLQLLFYSVGIGQISSEVPQNLSASRPQDRQFILSSKKLLLSDSGFYLCAWNTENEQFFGPGTRLTVL.

This sequence joins TRBV10-3 and TRBJ1-1; 11 bases are shared with TRBD1. The V gene end was trimmed by 1 base and the J gene end by 4 bases; junction bases not matched to a gene: 14. From germline, CDR1 is ENHRY and CDR2 SYGVKD. The CDR3 consists of 19 residues. In DNA, the CDR3 is TGTGCCATCAGTGAGTTAAACCGGGACAGGGGGAAGTTGGTCACTGAAGCTTTCTTT. Its translation: CAISELNRDRGKLVTEAFF.

This clone was detected many times. The chain uses TRBV2 and TRBJ2-3; the D is unclear. The CDR3 is made up of 11 amino acids. Germline assignment: CDR1 SNHLY and CDR2 FYNNEI. V dropped 10 bases and J dropped 8 bases, with 13 bases sitting between them. The CDR3 nucleotides read TGTGCCACCTCCCTTAAAAGTACGCAGTATTTT. It yields the protein CATSLKSTQYF.

The chain couples TRBV5-4 to TRBJ2-5; tentative D call: TRBD2 (6 bases). Looked up from germline, CDR1 is SGHNT and CDR2 is YYREEE (reference sequence). Trimming removed 4 bases at V and 2 bases at J, with 9 bases between. The CDR3 is made up of 13 amino acids. CDR3 sequence reads: CASSRGWQETQYF. In nucleotides, the CDR3 is TGTGCCAGCAGCCGGGGGTGGCAAGAGACCCAGTACTTC.

The CDR3 bases are TGCAGCGTCGGGGGGACGGGGTCCATGAACACCGGGGAGCTGTTTTTT. This translates into CSVGGTGSMNTGELFF. The chain joins TRBV29-1 to TRBJ2-2, with 7 bases lining up with TRBD2. Germline CDR1 is SQVTM and CDR2 is ANQGSEA. V trimming: 6 bases; J trimming: 1 base; junction bases outside the gene matches: 11. The CDR3 is 16 amino acids.

The chain recombines TRBV7-9 with TRBJ1-6, with a weak D call TRBD1 (5 bases). The V gene's germline CDR1 is SEHNR and CDR2 FQNEAQ (reference sequence). This CDR3 is built from 16 residues. The ends were cut back, 3 bases at V and 4 bases at J, with 13 bases in the middle. In nucleotides, the CDR3 is TGTGCCAGCAGCTTTACCAGGGCATTGTATAATTCACCCCTCCACTTT. Translating gives CASSFTRALYNSPLHF. The variable domain in full, completed from reference TRBV7-9 and TRBJ1-6, reads DTGVSQNPRHKITKRGQNVTFRCDPISEHNRLYWYRQTLGQGPEFLTYFQNEAQLEKSRLLSDRFSAERPKGSFSTLEIQRTEQGDSAMYLCASSFTRALYNSPLHFGNGTRLTVT.

V and J are TRBV6-5 and TRBJ2-5; no clear D gene. The length of the CDR3 is 12 residues. CDR1 is MNHEY and CDR2 is SVGAGI in the germline V gene. Trimming cost V 3 bases and J 5 bases, with 7 bases left between them. The CDR3 here is CASSYLRETQYF. DNA for the CDR3: TGTGCCAGCAGTTATCTACGTGAGACCCAGTACTTC.

V gene TRBV28 combines with J gene TRBJ2-7, with a possible D match to TRBD2 (5 bases). Germline V gene lookup returns CDR1 MDHEN and CDR2 SYDVKM. The CDR3 totals 11 residues. V shed 5 bases and J shed 4 bases, with 6 bases lying between them. CDR3 amino acids: CASSRRYEQYF. The DNA for the CDR3 is TGTGCCAGCAGTCGGAGGTACGAGCAGTACTTC.

The J gene is TRBJ2-3, the V gene TRBV15; 7 bases line up with TRBD1. Germline V gives CDR1 LNHNV, CDR2 YYDKDF (reference sequence). The CDR3 has 14 residues. Trimming cost V 6 bases and J 2 bases; bases outside gene matches: 5. Here the CDR3 DNA reads TGTGCCACCAGGGGGACAGTGCACACAGATACGCAGTATTTT. Its translation: CATRGTVHTDTQYF.

This clone has more than one count but fewer than ten. The V and J genes are TRBV18 and TRBJ1-5, with 7 nucleotides matching TRBD1. CDR3 length: 14 amino acids. CDR1 and CDR2 (germline): KGHSH, LQKENI. The ends lost 6 bases at V and 2 bases at J; junction bases unmatched: 4. CDR3 in DNA: TGTGCCAGCTCCCCCGGGACAGGCAATCAGCCCCAGCATTTT. Protein: CASSPGTGNQPQHF.